This T cell receptor beta chain derives from a study of memory CD4+ T cells and cytomegalovirus serostatus. As for the study in general: Healthy Belgian adult donors included roughly ten CMV-positive and some 25 CMV-negative people.

Authors' processing steps: Out-of-frame sequences were removed, leaving 2 million to 2.5 million distinct TCRbeta sequences. TCRdb's copy holds only in-frame clones and misses some; the assay was immunoSEQ multiplex PCR. V, J and clone size reflect that table, while D and trimming were determined from the DNA. Counted here are around 41,000 clones, over 60% occurring once; the ten biggest clones make up roughly 6.7%. Single viable CD3+CD4+CD8-CD45RO+ cells were sorted as the memory CD4+ T cells. Serum IgG to CMV pp150, pp28, p38 and p52 defined serostatus. The ends were cut back, 1 base at V and 2 bases at J, with 12 bases in the middle. The CDR3 totals 15 residues. Per the germline V gene, CDR1 is LNHNV and CDR2 is YYDKDF (reference sequence).

This clonotype originated in an adult in good health and CMV-seronegative. The sample was memory CD4+ T cells from blood. The chain carries TRBV15 and TRBJ2-7, with TRBD1 as a possible D gene (5 bases). CDR3 loop: CATSRVRAEPYEQYF. The CDR3 region has the DNA TGTGCCACCAGCAGAGTCAGGGCAGAACCCTACGAGCAGTACTTC.